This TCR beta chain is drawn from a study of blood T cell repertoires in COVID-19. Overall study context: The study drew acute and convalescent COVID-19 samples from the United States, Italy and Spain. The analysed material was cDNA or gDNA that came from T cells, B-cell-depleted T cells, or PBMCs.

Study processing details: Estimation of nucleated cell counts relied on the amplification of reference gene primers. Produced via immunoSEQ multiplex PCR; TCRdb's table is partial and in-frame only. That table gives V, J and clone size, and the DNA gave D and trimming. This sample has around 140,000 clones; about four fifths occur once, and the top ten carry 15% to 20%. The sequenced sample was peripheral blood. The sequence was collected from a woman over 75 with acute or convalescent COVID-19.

Here the CDR3 reads CASSEGGQGMEETQYF. The CDR3 DNA is TGTGCCAGCAGTGAAGGGGGACAGGGGATGGAAGAGACCCAGTACTTC. The chain employs TRBV2 and TRBJ2-5; TRBD1 aligns across 10 bases. V was pared by 1 base and J by 3 bases, with 5 bases of the junction left unmatched. The CDR3 is 16 residues long. Germline loops: CDR1 SNHLY, CDR2 FYNNEI.